The next 25 T cell receptor beta chains were all read from a single sample in a study of T cell repertoires in ileal Crohn's disease. Time point reported: neoterminal ileum biopsy at postoperative endoscopy, about 6 months after surgery. Sequencing used immunoSEQ multiplex PCR; TCRdb keeps in-frame clones, though not all of them. The sample gives 8,000 to 10,000 clones, 78% of which show up once; roughly a sixth is in the top ten. Sequenced sample: ileal tissue. The receptors originated from an adult with Crohn's disease.

This clone occurred a few times. The chain joins TRBV4-2 to TRBJ2-7; a weak D match, TRBD2 (6 bases). Germline loops: CDR1 LGHNA, CDR2 YNFKEQ. V lost 0 bases and J lost 3, with 15 bases in between. CDR3 length: 16 amino acids. CDR3 DNA sequence: TGTGCCAGCAGCCAAGAAGGGCTAGCGATGTTCTACGAGCAGTACTTC. Protein: CASSQEGLAMFYEQYF.

This sequence joins TRBV28 and TRBJ1-1, with D hard to call. V gave up 7 bases and J gave up 0 bases, with 15 bases separating them. CDR1 MDHEN and CDR2 SYDVKM come from the germline V gene. There are 15 residues in the CDR3. CDR3 residues: CASTQPGRVNTEAFF. CDR3 sequence (DNA): TGTGCCAGCACCCAACCCGGGAGAGTGAACACTGAAGCTTTCTTT.

The chain combines TRBV28 with TRBJ2-7; D possibly corresponds to TRBD1 (5 bases). Between the trimmed V and J ends, which lost 2 bases and 2 bases, there was a span of 13 bases. Germline CDR1 reads MDHEN; CDR2 reads SYDVKM. The CDR3 totals 15 residues. The CDR3 sequence: CASSLRGGPTYEQYF. In DNA form, the CDR3 reads TGTGCCAGCAGTTTAAGGGGTGGGCCGACCTACGAGCAGTACTTC.

The chain has TRBV9 and TRBJ2-7, with 7 bases fitting TRBD1. Losses at the gene ends were 4 bases for V and 3 bases for J; bases not matched to a gene: 7. Germline V gene data show CDR1 as SGDLS and CDR2 as YYNGEE. The CDR3 consists of 14 residues. The CDR3 DNA sequence: TGTGCCAGCAGCCGGGGCAGGGGGTTCTACGAGCAGTACTTC. This gives the protein CASSRGRGFYEQYF.

The chain joins TRBV5-1 to TRBJ2-1; 13 bases match TRBD2. The CDR3 contains 16 residues. With 4 bases clipped from V and 9 bases from J, the junction kept 10 bases outside the gene matches. Germline CDR1 reads SGHRS; CDR2 reads YFSETQ. The CDR3 region is CASSPWTSGSGSEQFF. The CDR3 nucleotides are TGCGCCAGCAGCCCGTGGACTAGCGGGAGTGGGAGTGAGCAGTTCTTC.

The chain uses TRBV15 and TRBJ1-5; TRBD1 is a possible D gene (5 bases). Germline assignment: CDR1 LNHNV and CDR2 YYDKDF (reference sequence). The V and J ends lost 6 bases and 4 bases respectively, with 7 bases between them. This CDR3 region has 12 residues. As DNA, the CDR3 is TGTGCCACCAGGGGGGGTAATCAGCCCCAGCATTTT. Translating gives CATRGGNQPQHF.

This clone was seen once. V gene TRBV2 combines with J gene TRBJ2-1, with 7 bases matching TRBD2. The CDR3 runs 16 residues. Germline V lookup: CDR1 SNHLY, CDR2 FYNNEI. The V gene end was trimmed by 2 bases and the J gene end by 0 bases; junction bases not matched to a gene: 4. CDR3 coding DNA: TGTGCCAGCAGTGAAAGGGGACTATACTCCTACAATGAGCAGTTCTTC. Translating gives CASSERGLYSYNEQFF.

This clone was detected a few times. CDR3 protein: CASSLVVEVPGTQYF. The DNA for the CDR3 is TGTGCCAGCAGCTTAGTTGTAGAAGTACCGGGGACCCAGTACTTC. The V call is TRBV7-6, the J call TRBJ2-5; no clear D. V was shortened by 1 base and J by 7 bases, with 16 bases between the two germline ends. CDR3 size: 15 residues. Per germline, CDR1 SGHVS and CDR2 FNYEAQ. The variable domain in full, completed from reference TRBV7-6 and TRBJ2-5, reads GAGVSQSPRYKVTKRGQDVALRCDPISGHVSLYWYRQALGQGPEFLTYFNYEAQQDKSGLPNDRFSAERPEGSISTLTIQRTEQRDSAMYRCASSLVVEVPGTQYFGPGTRLLVL.

This chain joins TRBV7-9 and TRBJ1-6; the match to TRBD1 covers 7 bases. CDR1 is SEHNR and CDR2 is FQNEAQ in the germline V gene (reference sequence). Germline trimming cut 5 bases from V and 7 bases from J; bases unmatched to any gene: 8. CDR3 size: 15 residues. The DNA for the CDR3 is TGTGCCAGCAGCGCGGGACAGAGATTCAATTCACCCCTCCACTTT. It codes for CASSAGQRFNSPLHF.

This clone was counted a few times. The gene calls are TRBV27 and TRBJ2-7, with D maybe TRBD2 (5 bases). CDR1 and CDR2 from the germline V gene are MNHEY and SMNVEV (reference sequence). V was clipped by 2 bases and J by 0 bases, with 17 bases between them. This CDR3 comprises 17 residues. CDR3 nucleotides: TGTGCCAGCAGTTTACGTGCAGAGGGCTGGAGCTCCTACGAGCAGTACTTC. Translating it yields CASSLRAEGWSSYEQYF.

This chain connects TRBV2 to TRBJ2-3; TRBD1 might be the D (6 bases). CDR1 is SNHLY, CDR2 FYNNEI, per germline. The CDR3 has 15 amino acids. Trimming pared 4 bases from V and 3 bases from J, leaving 14 bases between. The CDR3 region has the DNA TGTGCCAGCAGTGTACAGGGATCTGGGACAGATACGCAGTATTTT. Protein sequence: CASSVQGSGTDTQYF.

The chain recombines TRBV7-2 with TRBJ2-1, with a weak D call TRBD1 (5 bases). The CDR3 contains 15 residues. Trimming left V 1 base short and J 5 bases short, with 12 bases between. CDR1 and CDR2 from the germline V gene are SGHTA and FQGNSA. In DNA form, the CDR3 reads TGTGCCAGCAGCTTAGGAGGCAGGGTGGACAATGAGCAGTTCTTC. Encoded protein: CASSLGGRVDNEQFF.

The V call is TRBV27, the J call TRBJ2-6; possible D gene TRBD1, 6 bases. Trimming stripped 5 bases from V and 0 bases from J, with 17 bases between. This CDR3 comprises 18 residues. CDR1 is MNHEY, CDR2 SMNVEV, per germline (reference sequence). The CDR3 reads CASSPNPGQHSGANVLTF. For the CDR3, the DNA is TGTGCCAGCAGTCCCAACCCCGGACAGCACTCTGGGGCCAACGTCCTGACTTTC.

The chain recombines TRBV2 with TRBJ1-1; 10 nucleotides align to TRBD1. CDR1 SNHLY and CDR2 FYNNEI come from the germline V gene. Trimming removed 4 bases from V and 5 bases from J; junction bases left unmatched: 4. The CDR3 sequence is 14 residues long. The CDR3 sequence is CASSVGQGETEAFF. The CDR3 DNA reads as TGTGCCAGCAGTGTAGGACAGGGGGAAACTGAAGCTTTCTTT.

The rearrangement joins TRBV28 to TRBJ1-4, with TRBD1 as a possible D gene (6 bases). The V end was cut by 5 bases, the J end by 4 bases, with 14 bases between. The CDR3 runs 15 residues. The germline V gene has CDR1 MDHEN and CDR2 SYDVKM. CDR3 amino acids: CASSETRGFNEKLFF. The DNA of the CDR3 is TGTGCCAGCAGTGAGACAAGGGGGTTTAATGAAAAACTGTTTTTT.

This clone has a handful of counts. The chain has TRBV27 and TRBJ2-4, with 8 bases fitting TRBD1. Germline CDR1 reads MNHEY; CDR2 reads SMNVEV (reference sequence). V lost 0 bases to trimming and J lost 3 bases; unmatched junction nucleotides: 1. The CDR3 has 15 residues. In DNA form, the CDR3 reads TGTGCCAGCAGTTTATCGGGGACAGGCAAAAACATTCAGTACTTC. Its protein is CASSLSGTGKNIQYF.

The chain recombines TRBV2 with TRBJ2-1; weak D call: TRBD2 (5 bases). The CDR3 runs to 12 residues. Trimming left V 8 bases short and J 7 bases short, with 12 bases between. Germline-derived CDR1 and CDR2 are SNHLY and FYNNEI. The CDR3 loop reads CASRGLGNEQFF. The CDR3 DNA sequence: TGTGCCAGCCGGGGTTTGGGGAATGAGCAGTTCTTC.

The chain carries TRBV7-6 and TRBJ2-1; D is possibly TRBD2 (6 bases). The CDR3 spans 15 residues. V lost 5 bases to trimming and J lost 7 bases, with 18 bases between them. From germline, CDR1 is SGHVS and CDR2 FNYEAQ. For the CDR3, the DNA is TGTGCCAGCAGCATTGACGGGACTCTTCCTAATGAGCAGTTCTTC. Protein: CASSIDGTLPNEQFF.

The rearrangement uses TRBV4-3 and TRBJ2-1; TRBD2 matches 10 bases. The J segment lost 4 bases and the V segment lost 4 bases, leaving 10 bases of the junction unmatched. Looked up from germline, CDR1 is LGHNA and CDR2 is YSLEER. This CDR3 has 17 residues. CDR3 region: CASSPPPSGRQYNEQFF. In nucleotides, the CDR3 is TGCGCCAGCAGCCCCCCCCCTAGCGGGAGACAATACAATGAGCAGTTCTTC.

This clone was picked up a small number of times. The gene calls are TRBV27 and TRBJ2-3; tentatively, D is TRBD1 (5 bases). Germline V CDR1 and CDR2: MNHEY, SMNVEV (reference sequence). The CDR3 covers 13 residues. Trimming left V 2 bases short and J 5 bases short, with 8 bases between. The CDR3 spells CASSLSRGDTQYF. DNA for the CDR3: TGTGCCAGCAGTTTAAGTAGGGGAGATACGCAGTATTTT.

The gene calls are TRBV2 and TRBJ2-3; TRBD2 might be the D (6 bases). Germline V gives CDR1 SNHLY, CDR2 FYNNEI. This CDR3 region has 14 residues. The V end was cut by 8 bases, the J end by 0 bases, with 12 bases between. CDR3 nucleotide sequence: TGTGCCAGCGGGGGGACGTCTAGCACAGATACGCAGTATTTT. Protein sequence: CASGGTSSTDTQYF.

The table lists this clone with a few counts. The V and J genes are TRBV6-5 and TRBJ1-2; 8 nucleotides match TRBD1. After removal of 7 bases from V and 14 bases from J, the junction contained 18 bases not matched to a gene. From germline, CDR1 is MNHEY and CDR2 SVGAGI. The CDR3 has 14 residues. CDR3 nucleotides: TGTGCCAGCACGACGACCAGGGGACAGGCTAAAGAGACCTTC. The encoded protein is CASTTTRGQAKETF.

The chain couples TRBV10-3 to TRBJ1-5; tentative D call: TRBD1 (5 bases). Germline assignment: CDR1 ENHRY and CDR2 SYGVKD. The V gene lost 2 bases and the J gene lost 6 bases, with 14 bases spanning the gap. CDR3 length: 15 residues. CDR3 residues: CAISERGITVQPQHF. For the CDR3, the DNA is TGTGCCATCAGTGAGAGGGGCATAACCGTTCAGCCCCAGCATTTT.

CDR3 loop: CASSQDRGSEKLFF. CDR3 nucleotide sequence: TGTGCCAGCAGCCAAGACAGGGGAAGTGAAAAACTGTTTTTT. The rearrangement uses TRBV4-2 and TRBJ1-4, with a tentative D call TRBD1 (6 bases). The V gene lost 0 bases and the J gene lost 7 bases, with 9 bases spanning the gap. The germline V gene encodes CDR1 LGHNA and CDR2 YNFKEQ. This CDR3 contains 14 residues.

This rearrangement joins TRBV5-1 to TRBJ2-7, with 8 bases aligning to TRBD1. Germline V gene lookup returns CDR1 SGHRS and CDR2 YFSETQ. The CDR3 length is 16 residues. V shed 4 bases and J 3 bases; nucleotides not matched to a gene: 12. The CDR3 sequence is CASSPRQGFGVYEQYF. As DNA, the CDR3 is TGCGCCAGCAGCCCCCGACAGGGGTTTGGCGTCTACGAGCAGTACTTC. The entire variable domain, with the rest obtained from reference TRBV5-1 and TRBJ2-7, is as follows: KAGVTQTPRYLIKTRGQQVTLSCSPISGHRSVSWYQQTPGQGLQFLFEYFSETQRNKGNFPGRFSGRQFSNSRSEMNVSTLELGDSALYLCASSPRQGFGVYEQYFGPGTRLTVT.